What follows is one T cell receptor (beta chain) and its context. One junction end does not reproduce the germline sequence, and a read error may be involved. The CDR3 runs to 14 residues. The germline V gene has CDR1 SGHAT and CDR2 FQDESV (reference sequence). The entry originates in a study of blood T cells in healthy people across ages. A J-beta primer mix and a sample-barcoded 5' primer were used in a second PCR of roughly 6 to 11 cycles. In TCRdb, the 5' RACE reads were re-called with MiXCR into one record per CDR3 protein. This table holds about 1.4 million distinct CDR3 sequences, almost 60% found once.

This receptor was identified in a man between 18 and 35 years old in good health. Sequencing was performed on blood. The gene calls are TRBV11-1 and TRBJ1-1; no definite D call. This CDR3 reads CASSLAGRNPEAFF. The CDR3, as DNA: TGTGCCAGCAGCTTAGCAGGAAGGAACCCTGAAGCTTTCTTT.